A single sample is the source of the 8 T cell receptor beta chains below, sequenced in a study of T cell repertoires in cytomegalovirus infection. These receptors have no known antigen. TCRdb ran MiXCR on the reads and lists one entry per CDR3 protein. This table has around 710,000 distinct CDR3 sequences, about 29% appearing once. The specimen comprised cultured CD8+ T cells from PBMCs, sampled from culture after CMV antigen stimulation. The receptors stem from a human donor in good health (CMV status not recorded). Some clones in this sample may be carry-over from other donors' samples.

The chain combines TRBV7-9 with TRBJ2-5; tentatively, D is TRBD1 (6 bases). This CDR3 has 14 residues. V dropped 5 bases and J dropped 3 bases, with 13 bases sitting between them. CDR1 is SEHNR and CDR2 is FQNEAQ in the germline V gene (reference sequence). The CDR3 nucleotides are TGTGCCAGCAGCATTTACAGGGTAGAAGAGACCCAGTACTTC. Its protein product is CASSIYRVEETQYF.

This clonotype was counted a few times. This chain uses TRBV20-1 with TRBJ2-7; 7 bases match TRBD1. Germline CDR1 and CDR2: DFQATT and SNEGSKA (reference sequence). The CDR3 sequence is 13 residues long. The J segment lost 1 base and the V segment lost 7 bases, leaving 7 bases of the junction unmatched. DNA for the CDR3: TGCAGTGTTGAGGGGGCTGAATCCTACGAGCAGTACGTC. Protein product: CSVEGAESYEQYV.

This clonotype was counted a few times. The genes are TRBV19 and TRBJ1-3; a weak D match, TRBD1 (5 bases). The CDR3 sequence is 13 residues long. Trimming pared 8 bases from V and 0 bases from J, leaving 8 bases between. Germline V gene data show CDR1 as LNHDA and CDR2 as SQIVND (reference sequence). The CDR3 coding sequence is TGTGCCAGTGGGGCTTCCTCTGGAAACACCATATATTTT. Translation: CASGASSGNTIYF. Supplemented by reference TRBV19 and TRBJ1-3, the full variable domain reads DGGITQSPKYLFRKEGQNVTLSCEQNLNHDAMYWYRQDPGQGLRLIYYSQIVNDFQKGDIAEGYSVSREKKESFPLTVTSAQKNPTAFYLCASGASSGNTIYFGEGSWLTVV.

The chain employs TRBV12-5 and TRBJ2-1, with a tentative D call TRBD1 (6 bases). Trimming took off 6 bases at V and 0 bases at J, with 12 bases between the two ends. The CDR3 runs to 15 residues. CDR1 is LGHNT, CDR2 FRNRAP, per germline. DNA of the CDR3: TGTGCTAGTGGCCCGGCGGACAGCTCCTACAATGAGCAGTTCTTC. This gives the protein CASGPADSSYNEQFF.

The chain is built from TRBV6-4 and TRBJ1-6; perhaps TRBD1 as D (6 bases). Germline V gene data show CDR1 as MRHNA and CDR2 as SNTAGT. V gave up 6 bases and J gave up 9 bases, with 18 bases separating them. The CDR3 has 15 amino acids. The CDR3 nucleotides are TGTGCCAGCAGCGCAATGCTACAGGGCAGTTCACCCCTCCACTTT. This codes for CASSAMLQGSSPLHF.

This rearrangement joins TRBV7-6 to TRBJ1-1, with D possibly matching TRBD1 (5 bases). CDR1 is SGHVS, CDR2 FNYEAQ, per germline. There are 14 residues in the CDR3. V was cut by 8 bases and J by 3 bases, with 16 bases left in between. CDR3 protein: CASFPAGGDTEAFF. CDR3 DNA sequence: TGTGCCAGCTTCCCCGCGGGGGGGGACACTGAAGCTTTCTTT.

This chain uses TRBV7-9 with TRBJ1-2; weak D call: TRBD1 (5 bases). Germline CDR1 SEHNR, CDR2 FQNEAQ (reference sequence). Deletions cut 4 bases from V and 4 bases from J, with 16 bases between. This CDR3 has 15 residues. The CDR3 reads CASSSPRDRGYGYTF. For the CDR3, the DNA is TGTGCCAGCAGCTCACCCCGGGACCGGGGCTATGGCTACACCTTC.

The sample holds a few counts of this clonotype. This chain joins TRBV2 and TRBJ2-2; TRBD1 might be the D (6 bases). The CDR3 sequence is 16 residues long. Germline values: CDR1 SNHLY, CDR2 FYNNEI. V lost 7 bases to trimming and J lost 1 base, with 16 bases between them. CDR3 sequence (DNA): TGTGCCAGCACTACTCGGGACACATTGAACACCGGGGAGCTGTTTTTT. Its translation is CASTTRDTLNTGELFF.